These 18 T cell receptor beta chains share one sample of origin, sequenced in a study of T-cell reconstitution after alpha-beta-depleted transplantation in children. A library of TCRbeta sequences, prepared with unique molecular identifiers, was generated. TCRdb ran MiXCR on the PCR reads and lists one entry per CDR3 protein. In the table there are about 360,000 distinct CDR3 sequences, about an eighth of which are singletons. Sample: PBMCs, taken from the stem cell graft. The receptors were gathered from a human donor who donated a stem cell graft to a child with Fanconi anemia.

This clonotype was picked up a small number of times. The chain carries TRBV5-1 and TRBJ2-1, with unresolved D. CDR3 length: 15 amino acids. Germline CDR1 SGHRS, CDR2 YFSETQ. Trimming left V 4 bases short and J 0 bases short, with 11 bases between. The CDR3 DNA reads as TGCGCCAGCAGCCAGGACCTAAGCTCCTACAATGAGCAGTTCTTC. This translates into CASSQDLSSYNEQFF. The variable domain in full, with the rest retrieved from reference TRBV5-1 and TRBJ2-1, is KAGVTQTPRYLIKTRGQQVTLSCSPISGHRSVSWYQQTPGQGLQFLFEYFSETQRNKGNFPGRFSGRQFSNSRSEMNVSTLELGDSALYLCASSQDLSSYNEQFFGPGTRLTVL.

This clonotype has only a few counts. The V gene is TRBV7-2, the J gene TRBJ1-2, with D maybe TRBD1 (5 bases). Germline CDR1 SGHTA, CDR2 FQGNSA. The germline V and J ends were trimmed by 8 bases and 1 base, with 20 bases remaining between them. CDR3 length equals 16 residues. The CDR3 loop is CASEPTQGGSNYGYTF. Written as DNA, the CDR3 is TGTGCCAGCGAACCTACCCAGGGAGGGAGTAACTATGGCTACACCTTC.

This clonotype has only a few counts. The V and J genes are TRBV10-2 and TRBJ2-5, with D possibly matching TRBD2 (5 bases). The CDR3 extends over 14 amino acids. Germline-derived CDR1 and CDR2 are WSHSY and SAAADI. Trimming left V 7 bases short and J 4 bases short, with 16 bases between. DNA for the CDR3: TGCGCCAGCACGTCTAGAAAGGCGGGAGAGACCCAGTACTTC. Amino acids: CASTSRKAGETQYF.

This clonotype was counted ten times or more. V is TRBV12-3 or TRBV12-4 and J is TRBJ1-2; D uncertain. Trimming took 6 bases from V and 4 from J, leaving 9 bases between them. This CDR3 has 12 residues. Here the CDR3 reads CASSPFGYGYTF. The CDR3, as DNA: TGTGCCAGCAGCCCATTCGGCTATGGCTACACCTTC.

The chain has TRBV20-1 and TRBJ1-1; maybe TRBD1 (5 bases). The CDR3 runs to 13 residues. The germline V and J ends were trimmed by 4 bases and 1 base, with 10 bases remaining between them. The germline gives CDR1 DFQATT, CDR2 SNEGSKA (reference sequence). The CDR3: CSANRQSNTEAFF. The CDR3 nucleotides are TGCAGTGCTAACAGACAGTCGAACACTGAAGCTTTCTTT.

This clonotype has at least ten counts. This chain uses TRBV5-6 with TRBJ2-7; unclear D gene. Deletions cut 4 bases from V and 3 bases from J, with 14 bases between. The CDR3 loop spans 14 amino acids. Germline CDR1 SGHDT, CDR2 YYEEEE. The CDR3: CASSPGRTYYEQYV. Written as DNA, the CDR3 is TGTGCCAGCAGCCCCGGACGGACGTACTACGAGCAGTACGTC.

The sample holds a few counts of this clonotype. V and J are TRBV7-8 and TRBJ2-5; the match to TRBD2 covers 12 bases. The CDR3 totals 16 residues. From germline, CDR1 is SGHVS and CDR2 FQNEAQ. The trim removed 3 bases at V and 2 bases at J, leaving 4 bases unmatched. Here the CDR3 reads CASSFALAGGQETQYF. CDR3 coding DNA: TGTGCCAGCAGCTTTGCCCTAGCGGGGGGGCAAGAGACCCAGTACTTC.

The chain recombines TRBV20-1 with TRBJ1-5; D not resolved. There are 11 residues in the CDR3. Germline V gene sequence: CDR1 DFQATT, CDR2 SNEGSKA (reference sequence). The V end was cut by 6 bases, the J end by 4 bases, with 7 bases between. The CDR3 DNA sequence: TGCAGTGCCCAAAGAAATCAGCCCCAGCATTTT. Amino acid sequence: CSAQRNQPQHF.

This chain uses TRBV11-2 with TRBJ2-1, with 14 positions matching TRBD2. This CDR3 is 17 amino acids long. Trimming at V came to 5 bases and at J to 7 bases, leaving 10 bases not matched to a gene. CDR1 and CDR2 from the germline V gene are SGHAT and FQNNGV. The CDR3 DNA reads TGTGCCAGCAGCCCTCGTGGACTAGCGGGAGGTGGGAATGAGCAGTTCTTC. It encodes CASSPRGLAGGGNEQFF. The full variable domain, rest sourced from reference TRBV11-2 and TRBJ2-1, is EAGVAQSPRYKIIEKRQSVAFWCNPISGHATLYWYQQILGQGPKLLIQFQNNGVVDDSQLPKDRFSAERLKGVDSTLKIQPAKLEDSAVYLCASSPRGLAGGGNEQFFGPGTRLTVL.

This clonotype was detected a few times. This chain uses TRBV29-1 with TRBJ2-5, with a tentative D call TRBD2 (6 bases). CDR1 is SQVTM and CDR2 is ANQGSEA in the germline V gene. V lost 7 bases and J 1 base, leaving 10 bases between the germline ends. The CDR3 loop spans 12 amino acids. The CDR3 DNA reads TGCAGCGGGCGGGACGGCCAAGAGACCCAGTACTTC. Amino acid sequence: CSGRDGQETQYF.

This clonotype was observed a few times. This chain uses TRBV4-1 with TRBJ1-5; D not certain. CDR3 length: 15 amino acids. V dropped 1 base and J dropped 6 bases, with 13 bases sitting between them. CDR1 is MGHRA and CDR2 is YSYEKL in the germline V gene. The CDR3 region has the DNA TGCGCCAGCAGCCAAGGTAACAGTATACCTCAGCCCCAGCATTTT. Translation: CASSQGNSIPQPQHF.

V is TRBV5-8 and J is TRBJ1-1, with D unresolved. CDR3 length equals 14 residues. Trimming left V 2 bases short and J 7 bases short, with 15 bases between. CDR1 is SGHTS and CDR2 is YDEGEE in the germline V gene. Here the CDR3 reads CASSFFAGEVEAFF. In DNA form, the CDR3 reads TGTGCCAGCAGCTTTTTCGCCGGGGAGGTTGAAGCTTTCTTT.

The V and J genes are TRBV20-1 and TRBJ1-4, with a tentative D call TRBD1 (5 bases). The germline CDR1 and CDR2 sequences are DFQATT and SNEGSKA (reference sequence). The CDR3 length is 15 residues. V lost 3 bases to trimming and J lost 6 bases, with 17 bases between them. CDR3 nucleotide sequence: TGCAGTGCTAGGGACGCCGGGACTGGAGATGAAAAACTGTTTTTT. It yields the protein CSARDAGTGDEKLFF.

The CDR3 is CASSTGTFEETQYF. As DNA, the CDR3 is TGCGCCAGCTCGACAGGGACTTTCGAAGAGACCCAGTACTTC. The chain links TRBV5-1 to TRBJ2-5; possible D gene TRBD1, 7 bases. The V gene lost 7 bases and the J gene lost 3 bases, with 16 bases spanning the gap. CDR1 is SGHRS, CDR2 YFSETQ, per germline. CDR3 length equals 14 residues.

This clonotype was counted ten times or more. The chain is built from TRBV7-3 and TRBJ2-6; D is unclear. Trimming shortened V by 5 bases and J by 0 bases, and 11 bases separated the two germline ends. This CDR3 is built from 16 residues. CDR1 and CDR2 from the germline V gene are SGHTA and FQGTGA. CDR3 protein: CASSPAAVSGANVLTF. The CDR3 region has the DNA TGTGCCAGCAGCCCCGCCGCGGTCTCTGGGGCCAACGTCCTGACTTTC.

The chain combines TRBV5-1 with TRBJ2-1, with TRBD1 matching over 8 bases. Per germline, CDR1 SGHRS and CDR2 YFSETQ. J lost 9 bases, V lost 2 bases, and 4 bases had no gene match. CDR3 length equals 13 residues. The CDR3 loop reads CASSFTGGFEQFF. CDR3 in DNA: TGCGCCAGCAGCTTTACAGGGGGGTTTGAGCAGTTCTTC. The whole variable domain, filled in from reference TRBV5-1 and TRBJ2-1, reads KAGVTQTPRYLIKTRGQQVTLSCSPISGHRSVSWYQQTPGQGLQFLFEYFSETQRNKGNFPGRFSGRQFSNSRSEMNVSTLELGDSALYLCASSFTGGFEQFFGPGTRLTVL.

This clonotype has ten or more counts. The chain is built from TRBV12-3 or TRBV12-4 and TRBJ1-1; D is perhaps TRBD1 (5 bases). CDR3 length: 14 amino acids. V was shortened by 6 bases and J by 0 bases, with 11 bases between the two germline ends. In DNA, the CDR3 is TGTGCCAGCAGCCGTTTACAGGTGAACACTGAAGCTTTCTTT. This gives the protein CASSRLQVNTEAFF.

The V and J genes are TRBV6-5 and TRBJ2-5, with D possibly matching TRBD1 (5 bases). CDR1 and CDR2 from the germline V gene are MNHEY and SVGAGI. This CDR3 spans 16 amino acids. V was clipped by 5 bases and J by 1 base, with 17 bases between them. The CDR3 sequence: CASSIGVSPFQETQYF. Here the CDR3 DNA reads TGTGCCAGCAGTATAGGGGTTTCTCCTTTCCAAGAGACCCAGTACTTC.